These T cell receptor beta chains were read from a single sample in a study of blood T cell repertoires in COVID-19. The table came from immunoSEQ multiplex PCR; TCRdb's copy has only in-frame clones and leaves some out. The repertoire holds about 200,000 clones, with more than 75% as singletons. Sequencing input: peripheral blood. Receptors originate from a man between 35 and 55 years old with active or convalescent COVID-19. The CDR3 runs from the conserved cysteine through the conserved F or W. A D gene is named only where the DNA matches it firmly. Clone size is not always given. Where it is, it says once, few, many or a class for expanded clones.

j_call clone_size v_call d_call cdr3_aa cdr3_nt
TRBJ1-6 . TRBV3-1/TRBV3-2 TRBD1 CASSQDLDRVSDSPLHF TGTGCCAGCAGCCAAGATCTTGACAGGGTCTCAGATTCACCCCTCCACTTT
TRBJ2-7 . TRBV11-3 . CASSTNVEQYF TGTGCCAGCAGCACAAACGTCGAGCAGTACTTC
TRBJ2-6 . TRBV15 . CATSREDSWGGANVLTF TGTGCCACCAGCAGAGAGGACAGTTGGGGTGGGGCCAACGTCCTGACTTTC
TRBJ2-5 . TRBV7-3 TRBD2 CASSLAGGQETQYF TGTGCCAGCAGCTTGGCGGGGGGTCAAGAGACCCAGTACTTC
TRBJ1-5 few TRBV5-4 . CASSPDGGSEQPQHF TGTGCCAGCAGCCCGGACGGGGGGTCGGAACAGCCCCAGCATTTT
TRBJ2-7 . TRBV5-6 TRBD1 CASSQITGVWSYEQYF TGTGCCAGCAGCCAGATTACAGGGGTATGGTCCTACGAGCAGTACTTC
TRBJ1-2 . TRBV2 TRBD1 CASSEGQDYGYTF TGTGCCAGCAGTGAGGGACAGGACTATGGCTACACCTTC
TRBJ1-4 . TRBV5-6 TRBD1 CASSLLLNRGRDEKLFF TGTGCCAGCAGCTTGTTACTAAACAGGGGGCGAGATGAAAAACTGTTTTTT
TRBJ2-5 . TRBV5-1 TRBD1 CASSSGTGGGETQYF TGCGCCAGCAGCTCGGGGACAGGGGGCGGAGAGACCCAGTACTTC
TRBJ2-3 . TRBV5-5 . CASSLNAGIDTQYF TGTGCCAGCAGCTTGAACGCGGGGATAGATACGCAGTATTTT
TRBJ1-1 . TRBV14 TRBD1 CASSPFGGTGHMNTEAFF TGTGCCAGCAGCCCATTTGGCGGGACAGGACACATGAACACTGAAGCTTTCTTT
TRBJ2-3 . TRBV11-2 TRBD2 CASSMIAGFDTDTQYF TGTGCCAGCAGCATGATAGCGGGATTCGACACAGATACGCAGTATTTT
TRBJ1-1 few TRBV10-3 . CAISGTGFGTEAFF TGTGCCATCAGTGGAACAGGGTTCGGGACTGAAGCTTTCTTT
TRBJ2-5 . TRBV11-3 TRBD2 CASSLAAAGDLGTQYF TGTGCCAGCAGCTTAGCTGCAGCGGGGGATTTGGGGACCCAGTACTTC
TRBJ1-2 . TRBV19 TRBD1 CASKIISTGQFYGYTF TGTGCCAGTAAAATCATCTCGACGGGACAGTTCTATGGCTACACCTTC
TRBJ1-2 . TRBV23-1 TRBD1 CASSQSIKGQGGYGYTF TGCGCCAGCAGTCAATCGATTAAAGGACAGGGGGGCTATGGCTACACCTTC
TRBJ1-1 . TRBV30 TRBD1 CAWSQGVNTEAFF TGTGCCTGGAGTCAGGGGGTGAACACTGAAGCTTTCTTT
TRBJ1-2 once TRBV6-5 . CASSIDRYYGYTF TGTGCCAGCAGTATAGACAGGTACTATGGCTACACCTTC
TRBJ1-1 . TRBV29-1 . CSVSGLTVNTEAFF TGCAGCGTTTCGGGTCTTACCGTAAACACTGAAGCTTTCTTT
TRBJ2-7 . TRBV9 TRBD1 CASSVDPGQGLYEQYF TGTGCCAGCAGCGTAGACCCGGGACAGGGCCTATACGAGCAGTACTTC
TRBJ2-5 . TRBV28 . CASSLSGGRKETQYF TGTGCCAGCAGTTTATCCGGGGGGCGAAAAGAGACCCAGTACTTC
TRBJ2-1 . TRBV10-3 TRBD1 CAISAGGQGGARNEQFF TGTGCCATCAGTGCGGGGGGACAGGGGGGTGCTCGGAATGAGCAGTTCTTC
TRBJ1-1 . TRBV11-3 TRBD1 CASRLQGATEAFF TGTGCCAGCAGATTACAGGGGGCTACTGAAGCTTTCTTT
TRBJ2-1 . TRBV11-2 TRBD1 CASSLSRQGRGEQFF TGTGCCAGCAGCTTATCAAGACAGGGCCGCGGTGAGCAGTTCTTC
TRBJ2-1 . TRBV6-2/TRBV6-3 TRBD2 CASSYDGRLAGSSSYNEQFF TGTGCCAGCAGTTACGACGGGAGACTAGCGGGATCGAGCTCCTACAATGAGCAGTTCTTC
TRBJ2-7 . TRBV27 . CASSPHDRPYEQYF TGTGCCAGCAGTCCCCATGACAGACCCTACGAGCAGTACTTC
TRBJ2-1 . TRBV18 . CASRGSYNEQFF TGTGCCAGCCGGGGTTCCTACAATGAGCAGTTCTTC
TRBJ1-4 . TRBV6-5 . CASTYGRGREKLFF TGTGCCAGCACCTACGGACGGGGGAGGGAAAAACTGTTTTTT
TRBJ1-5 . TRBV6-6 . CASSYSKGRELRPQHF TGTGCCAGCAGTTACTCTAAGGGGCGGGAGCTTCGGCCCCAGCATTTT
TRBJ2-1 once TRBV11-2 . CASSYSESSYNEQFF TGTGCCAGCAGCTACAGTGAAAGCTCCTACAATGAGCAGTTCTTC
TRBJ2-2 . TRBV24-1 . CATSDLLNTGELFF TGTGCCACCAGTGATTTACTCAACACCGGGGAGCTGTTTTTT
TRBJ2-5 few TRBV5-1 . CASSSTTRVQETQYF TGCGCCAGCAGCTCCACGACACGAGTCCAAGAGACCCAGTACTTC
TRBJ1-5 . TRBV29-1 . CSVLGRQGQPQHF TGCAGCGTTTTGGGCAGGCAAGGACAGCCCCAGCATTTT
TRBJ2-4 once TRBV2 TRBD2 CASSERGLAGGGAKNIQYF TGTGCCAGCAGTGAAAGGGGACTAGCGGGAGGGGGAGCCAAAAACATTCAGTACTTC
TRBJ2-5 . TRBV5-1 TRBD2 CASTRGLTIQETQYF TGCGCCAGCACCCGGGGACTAACTATCCAAGAGACCCAGTACTTC
TRBJ1-5 . TRBV5-6 . CASSLGTQRGNQPQHF TGTGCCAGCAGCTTGGGTACACAAAGGGGGAATCAGCCCCAGCATTTT
TRBJ1-5 . TRBV7-9 . CASSLGGGGREPQHF TGTGCCAGCAGCTTAGGGGGCGGGGGCAGGGAGCCCCAGCATTTT
TRBJ1-1 . TRBV4-1 . CASSQEKWGSEAFF TGCGCCAGCAGCCAGGAAAAGTGGGGCTCTGAAGCTTTCTTT
TRBJ2-1 once TRBV29-1 TRBD2 CSVRLAGSGEQFF TGCAGCGTTCGGCTAGCGGGATCAGGTGAGCAGTTCTTC
TRBJ1-1 few TRBV27 . CASRSQVYTEAFF TGTGCCAGCAGGTCACAGGTCTACACTGAAGCTTTCTTT
TRBJ2-1 . TRBV5-1 TRBD2 CASSLDGTSDYNEQFF TGCGCCAGCAGCTTGGATGGGACTAGCGACTACAATGAGCAGTTCTTC
TRBJ2-7 . TRBV9 TRBD1 CASSLSPGGQYEQYF TGTGCCAGCAGCCTATCTCCAGGGGGTCAGTATGAGCAGTACTTC
TRBJ1-2 once TRBV19 . CASSAQAYGYTF TGTGCCAGTAGTGCACAGGCCTATGGCTACACCTTC
TRBJ2-7 . TRBV5-8 . CASSFGIGVTYEQYF TGTGCCAGCAGCTTCGGAATAGGGGTTACCTACGAGCAGTACTTC
TRBJ2-7 . TRBV3-1/TRBV3-2 TRBD2 CASSQDGTSLLHEQYF TGTGCCAGCAGCCAAGACGGGACTAGTTTGCTCCACGAGCAGTACTTC
TRBJ2-5 . TRBV19 TRBD2 CASSVTSGGPLRETQYF TGTGCCAGTAGTGTTACTAGCGGGGGGCCCTTACGGGAGACCCAGTACTTC
TRBJ1-3 . TRBV15 TRBD1 CATSKEGGPGVAGNTIYF TGTGCCACCAGCAAAGAAGGGGGCCCTGGGGTAGCTGGAAACACCATATATTTT
TRBJ1-2 . TRBV6-5 TRBD1 CASSYARGQAYGYTF TGTGCCAGCAGTTACGCCCGGGGACAGGCCTATGGCTACACCTTC